This TCR beta chain was recovered during a study of shared T cell receptors in the human thymus. Produced via immunoSEQ multiplex PCR; TCRdb's table is partial and in-frame only. Here the sample spans over 650,000 clones, over 75% being singletons. This clone was seen a single time. The CDR3 consists of 17 residues. V lost 4 bases and J lost 1, with 20 bases in between. CDR1 is SGHTA, CDR2 FQGNSA, per germline. These data are also associated with another study on human thymus T cells.

The source is a boy in the first two years of life with a congenital heart defect. J is TRBJ2-7 and V is TRBV7-2; tentatively, D is TRBD2 (5 bases). Sequencing was carried out using thymocytes. CDR3 in DNA: TGTGCCAGCAGCTCCCGCGCCCCCAGCGGACGGTCCTACGAGCAGTACTTC. Translating gives CASSSRAPSGRSYEQYF.